Following are 13 T cell receptor beta chains from one sample sequenced in a study of long-term antiretroviral therapy in people with HIV. It was version v3.0 of the immunoSEQ assay that was run at survey level. The repertoire was sequenced with immunoSEQ multiplex PCR; TCRdb's copy has only in-frame clones and lacks some. The sample holds 25,000 to 35,000 clones, 65% to 80% seen once. The sequenced sample was unsorted PBMCs, obtained 3.1 years after starting antiretroviral therapy. These receptors originate from a woman aged 45-60 years with HIV.

The genes are TRBV11-2 and TRBJ1-4; 7 bases agree with TRBD1. The CDR3 consists of 14 residues. In germline, CDR1 is SGHAT, CDR2 FQNNGV. With V trimmed by 5 bases and J by 5 bases, 5 bases remained unmatched. The CDR3 region has the DNA TGTGCCAGCAGCCCCGGGACAGCAAATGAAAAACTGTTTTTT. Its protein is CASSPGTANEKLFF.

The CDR3 DNA reads as TGTGCCAGCAGGATATCACAGGGGGTCCTTGAGACCCAGTACTTC. Protein product: CASRISQGVLETQYF. The chain joins TRBV6-1 to TRBJ2-5; 8 bases line up with TRBD1. Germline V gene data show CDR1 as MNHNS and CDR2 as SASEGT. The length of the CDR3 is 15 residues. V trimming: 6 bases; J trimming: 5 bases; junction bases outside the gene matches: 11.

This clone is a singleton in its sample. The genes are TRBV5-1 and TRBJ2-1, with TRBD2 matching over 9 bases. V trimming: 5 bases; J trimming: 7 bases; junction bases outside the gene matches: 10. The CDR3 consists of 15 residues. Germline V gene sequence: CDR1 SGHRS, CDR2 YFSETQ. CDR3 coding DNA: TGCGCCAGCAGAAAACAAACTAGCGGGCTTAATGAGCAGTTCTTC. This translates into CASRKQTSGLNEQFF.

The J gene is TRBJ2-3, the V gene TRBV7-3, with TRBD2 as a possible D gene (7 bases). Trimming stripped 5 bases from V and 6 bases from J, with 12 bases between. The CDR3 consists of 13 residues. CDR1 is SGHTA and CDR2 is FQGTGA in the germline V gene. This CDR3 reads CASSRGGGDTQYF. As DNA, the CDR3 is TGTGCCAGCAGCCGAGGGGGGGGCGATACGCAGTATTTT.

The J gene is TRBJ2-5, the V gene TRBV7-7, with unresolved D. Between the trimmed V and J ends, which lost 0 bases and 5 bases, there was a span of 4 bases. Germline-derived CDR1 and CDR2 are SSHAT and FNYEAQ (reference sequence). This CDR3 region has 12 residues. DNA of the CDR3: TGTGCCAGCAGCTTAGCGGGGGAGACCCAGTACTTC. Its translation: CASSLAGETQYF.

This chain uses TRBV18 with TRBJ1-1; D unclear. CDR1 is KGHSH, CDR2 LQKENI, per germline. This CDR3 has 18 amino acids. V was cut by 6 bases and J by 3 bases, with 26 bases left in between. DNA of the CDR3: TGTGCCAGCTCCCTAATTTTGGGCACCCCAATCCAGTACACTGAAGCTTTCTTT. The encoded protein is CASSLILGTPIQYTEAFF.

V gene TRBV18 combines with J gene TRBJ1-1; 12 nucleotides align to TRBD1. CDR3 length: 17 residues. The germline gives CDR1 KGHSH, CDR2 LQKENI. V shed 1 base and J 4 bases; nucleotides not matched to a gene: 7. The CDR3 region is CASSPQMGQGASTEAFF. For the CDR3, the DNA is TGTGCCAGCTCACCACAGATGGGACAGGGGGCGAGCACTGAAGCTTTCTTT.

The gene calls are TRBV7-2 and TRBJ2-6, with D possibly TRBD2 on 6 matching bases. CDR3 length: 16 residues. The germline V gene has CDR1 SGHTA and CDR2 FQGNSA. Trimming took off 2 bases at V and 0 bases at J, with 8 bases between the two ends. CDR3 DNA sequence: TGTGCCAGCAGCTTATTCGGGAGCTCTGGGGCCAACGTCCTGACTTTC. Translated, it gives CASSLFGSSGANVLTF.

This chain joins TRBV12-5 and TRBJ2-5; 8 bases are shared with TRBD1. After removal of 2 bases from V and 3 bases from J, the junction contained 8 bases not matched to a gene. CDR1 is LGHNT, CDR2 FRNRAP, per germline. The CDR3 is made up of 16 amino acids. The CDR3 is CASGLTPGGREETQYF. The DNA of the CDR3 is TGTGCTAGTGGTTTGACACCAGGGGGCAGGGAAGAGACCCAGTACTTC. Full variable domain (missing parts from reference TRBV12-5 and TRBJ2-5): DARVTQTPRHKVTEMGQEVTMRCQPILGHNTVFWYRQTMMQGLELLAYFRNRAPLDDSGMPKDRFSAEMPDATLATLKIQPSEPRDSAVYFCASGLTPGGREETQYFGPGTRLLVL.

The rearrangement links TRBV30 to TRBJ1-1; D is uncertain. Trimming pared 0 bases from V and 7 bases from J, leaving 12 bases between. The CDR3 is 13 amino acids. The germline gives CDR1 GTSNPN, CDR2 SVGIG (reference sequence). The CDR3 loop is CAWSVKGGIEAFF. The CDR3 DNA is TGTGCCTGGAGTGTAAAGGGTGGAATTGAAGCTTTCTTT.

V gene TRBV2 combines with J gene TRBJ1-1; the D is unclear. Germline values: CDR1 SNHLY, CDR2 FYNNEI. This CDR3 has 12 amino acids. Trimming left V 5 bases short and J 8 bases short, with 12 bases between. The DNA of the CDR3 is TGTGCCAGCAGTCCTGTCCCGAGGGAAGCTTTCTTT. It encodes CASSPVPREAFF.

The chain couples TRBV6-1 to TRBJ1-5; D is ambiguous. The CDR3 loop spans 13 amino acids. Germline V lookup: CDR1 MNHNS, CDR2 SASEGT. V lost 8 bases, J lost 5 bases, and 13 bases lay in between. The CDR3 loop is CASRWNFDQPQHF. CDR3 DNA: TGTGCCAGCCGTTGGAATTTTGATCAGCCCCAGCATTTT.

This clone was recorded a few times. The V and J genes are TRBV7-6 and TRBJ1-6, with D possibly being TRBD1 (5 bases). The CDR3 loop spans 15 amino acids. Between the trimmed V and J ends, which lost 1 base and 7 bases, there was a span of 11 bases. Germline V gene lookup returns CDR1 SGHVS and CDR2 FNYEAQ. As DNA, the CDR3 is TGTGCCAGCAGCTTAGGCAACCCAGGGAATTCACCCCTCCACTTT. It codes for CASSLGNPGNSPLHF. Using reference TRBV7-6 and TRBJ1-6 for the parts outside the CDR3, the full variable domain is GAGVSQSPRYKVTKRGQDVALRCDPISGHVSLYWYRQALGQGPEFLTYFNYEAQQDKSGLPNDRFSAERPEGSISTLTIQRTEQRDSAMYRCASSLGNPGNSPLHFGNGTRLTVT.